What follows are 14 T cell receptor beta chains derived from one specimen sequenced in a study of blood T cell repertoires in COVID-19. Method: immunoSEQ multiplex PCR; TCRdb's copy keeps in-frame clones and lacks some. This sample yields more than 70,000 clones, of which roughly 80% are seen a single time; 10% belongs to the top ten. The sample was peripheral blood. Receptor source: a woman aged 70-85 years with acute or convalescent COVID-19.

This clone occurred once. The V and J genes are TRBV27 and TRBJ1-2, with a tentative D call TRBD1 (5 bases). This CDR3 has 13 amino acids. Trimming stripped 5 bases from V and 8 bases from J, with 15 bases between. Germline CDR1 reads MNHEY; CDR2 reads SMNVEV (reference sequence). The CDR3 reads CASSVREGKGYTF. CDR3 DNA: TGTGCCAGCAGTGTCAGGGAAGGGAAAGGCTACACCTTC.

The V and J genes are TRBV11-3 and TRBJ2-1; possible D gene TRBD2, 5 bases. Germline CDR1 and CDR2: SGHNT and YENEEA. Between the trimmed V and J ends, which lost 5 bases and 5 bases, there was a span of 16 bases. The CDR3 runs 15 residues. The CDR3 DNA reads TGTGCCAGCAGCCCCCTAGGGCGAGCGGACAATGAGCAGTTCTTC. The encoded protein is CASSPLGRADNEQFF. Filled out from reference TRBV11-3 and TRBJ2-1, the complete variable domain reads EAGVVQSPRYKIIEKKQPVAFWCNPISGHNTLYWYLQNLGQGPELLIRYENEEAVDDSQLPKDRFSAERLKGVDSTLKIQPAELGDSAVYLCASSPLGRADNEQFFGPGTRLTVL.

The chain has TRBV24-1 and TRBJ2-1; 7 nucleotides agree with TRBD1. From germline, CDR1 is KGHDR and CDR2 SFDVKD. This CDR3 contains 14 residues. V shed 7 bases, J shed 1 base, and the junction held 3 bases outside the gene matches. CDR3 residues: CATRGRGSYNEQFF. In DNA form, the CDR3 reads TGTGCCACCAGGGGCAGGGGGTCCTACAATGAGCAGTTCTTC.

The rearrangement joins TRBV28 to TRBJ1-4, with D unclear. Germline-derived CDR1 and CDR2 are MDHEN and SYDVKM. The CDR3 covers 13 residues. The V and J ends lost 9 bases and 0 bases respectively, with 8 bases between them. Here the CDR3 DNA reads TGTGCCAGTTCCGTTGCAACTAATGAAAAACTGTTTTTT. The encoded protein is CASSVATNEKLFF.

This clone appeared a few times. This sequence joins TRBV19 and TRBJ2-1; TRBD2 agrees at 7 bases. The V and J ends lost 7 bases and 5 bases, in that order; junction bases with no gene match: 5. The germline CDR1 and CDR2 sequences are LNHDA and SQIVND (reference sequence). The CDR3 consists of 13 residues. The DNA of the CDR3 is TGTGCCAGTATCGCTAGCGGCCACAATGAGCAGTTCTTC. Protein: CASIASGHNEQFF.

This chain uses TRBV19 with TRBJ1-2; D is ambiguous. CDR1 and CDR2 from the germline V gene are LNHDA and SQIVND (reference sequence). CDR3 size: 11 residues. V lost 7 bases, J lost 0 bases, and 3 bases lay in between. CDR3 amino acids: CASTSNYGYTF. The CDR3 DNA follows: TGTGCCAGTACATCTAACTATGGCTACACCTTC.

The chain recombines TRBV27 with TRBJ2-2; D may be TRBD2 (5 bases). This CDR3 is 15 amino acids long. V shed 2 bases and J shed 3 bases, with 10 bases lying between them. The germline CDR1 and CDR2 sequences are MNHEY and SMNVEV (reference sequence). The CDR3 nucleotides read TGTGCCAGCAGTTTACGAGGGTATGACACCGGGGAGCTGTTTTTT. Translating it yields CASSLRGYDTGELFF.

The V gene is TRBV30, the J gene TRBJ2-7; possibly TRBD1 for D (5 bases). Germline-derived CDR1 and CDR2 are GTSNPN and SVGIG (reference sequence). V shed 4 bases and J shed 2 bases, with 9 bases lying between them. The CDR3 consists of 12 residues. Here the CDR3 reads CAWNDSPYEQYF. The CDR3 nucleotides are TGTGCCTGGAATGACAGCCCCTACGAGCAGTACTTC. Full variable domain (remainder filled in from reference TRBV30 and TRBJ2-7): SQTIHQWPATLVQPVGSPLSLECTVEGTSNPNLYWYRQAAGRGLQLLFYSVGIGQISSEVPQNLSASRPQDRQFILSSKKLLLSDSGFYLCAWNDSPYEQYFGPGTRLTVT.

In this sample, this clone turned up a few times. The rearrangement joins TRBV6-7 to TRBJ2-2; 9 bases fit TRBD1. TRBV6-7 is designated an ORF whose function remains uncertain. J was trimmed by 6 bases and V by 6 bases; bases with no gene match: 8. The length of the CDR3 is 15 residues. The CDR3 nucleotides are TGTGCCAGCAGGGCCGGGACAGGGATTCCCGGGGAGCTGTTTTTT. Translation gives CASRAGTGIPGELFF.

CDR3 protein: CASSVGWASNTEAFF. The CDR3 DNA sequence: TGTGCCAGCAGCGTAGGGTGGGCCTCGAACACTGAAGCTTTCTTT. V usage is TRBV9 and J usage is TRBJ1-1, with D unclear. The CDR3 is made up of 15 amino acids. Germline assignment: CDR1 SGDLS and CDR2 YYNGEE. V was cut by 0 bases and J by 1 base, with 10 bases left in between.

V and J are TRBV6-5 and TRBJ2-7; 7 bases align to TRBD2. The J segment lost 2 bases and the V segment lost 9 bases, leaving 4 bases of the junction unmatched. This CDR3 comprises 12 residues. Germline lookup yields CDR1 MNHEY and CDR2 SVGAGI. This chain's CDR3 is CASGLAAYEQYF. The CDR3 DNA is TGTGCCAGTGGCCTAGCGGCCTACGAGCAGTACTTC.

This chain connects TRBV5-1 to TRBJ2-1; 10 positions agree with TRBD1. The CDR3 loop spans 16 amino acids. The germline CDR1 and CDR2 sequences are SGHRS and YFSETQ. The J segment lost 3 bases and the V segment lost 2 bases, leaving 5 bases of the junction unmatched. The CDR3 reads CASSFGTGAVYNEQFF. Written as DNA, the CDR3 is TGCGCCAGCAGCTTTGGGACAGGGGCTGTCTACAATGAGCAGTTCTTC.

This chain joins TRBV28 and TRBJ2-7, with 8 bases lining up with TRBD1. This CDR3 has 14 amino acids. Germline trimming cut 3 bases from V and 6 bases from J; bases unmatched to any gene: 7. Germline CDR1 and CDR2: MDHEN and SYDVKM. The DNA of the CDR3 is TGTGCCAGCAGTTTGGACAGGGTTCGTACCGAGCAGTACTTC. It encodes CASSLDRVRTEQYF.

The chain links TRBV29-1 to TRBJ1-1; D not resolved. Trimming removed 2 bases from V and 2 bases from J, with 18 bases in between. CDR3 length: 16 residues. The germline gives CDR1 SQVTM, CDR2 ANQGSEA. CDR3 amino acids: CSVERMSFGINTEAFF. The CDR3 DNA reads TGCAGCGTTGAAAGGATGAGTTTCGGGATAAACACTGAAGCTTTCTTT.